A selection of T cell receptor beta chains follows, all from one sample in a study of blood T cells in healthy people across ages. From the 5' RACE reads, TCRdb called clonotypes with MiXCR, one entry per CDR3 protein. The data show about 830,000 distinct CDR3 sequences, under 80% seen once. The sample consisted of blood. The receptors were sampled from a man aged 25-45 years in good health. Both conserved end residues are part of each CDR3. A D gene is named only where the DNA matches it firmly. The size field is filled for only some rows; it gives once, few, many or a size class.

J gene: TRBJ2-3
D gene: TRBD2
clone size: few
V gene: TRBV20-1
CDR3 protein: CSARVAGGPGVDTQYF
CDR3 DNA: TGCAGTGCTAGAGTAGCGGGGGGGCCGGGAGTAGATACGCAGTATTTT

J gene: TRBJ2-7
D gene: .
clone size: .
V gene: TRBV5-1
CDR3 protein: CASSFDISLYEQYF
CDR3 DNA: TGCGCCAGCAGCTTCGACATCTCGCTCTACGAGCAGTACTTC

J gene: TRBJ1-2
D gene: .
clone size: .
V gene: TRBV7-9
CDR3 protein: CASSLETGYFLYGYTF
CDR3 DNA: TGTGCCAGCAGCTTAGAAACTGGGTACTTCCTCTATGGCTACACCTTC

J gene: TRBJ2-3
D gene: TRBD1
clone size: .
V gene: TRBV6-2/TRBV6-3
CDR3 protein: CASSYPTQISGTGGLNTDTQYF
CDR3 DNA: TGTGCCAGCAGTTACCCGACTCAAATCTCCGGGACAGGGGGCTTGAACACAGATACGCAGTATTTT

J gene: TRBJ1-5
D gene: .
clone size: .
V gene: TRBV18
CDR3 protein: CASSHGDQPQHF
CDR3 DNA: TGTGCCAGCTCACACGGAGATCAGCCCCAGCATTTT

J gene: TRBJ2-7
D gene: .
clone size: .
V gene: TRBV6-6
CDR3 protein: CASSTTAQGSGDEQYF
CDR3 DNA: TGTGCCAGCAGTACAACGGCACAGGGTTCGGGCGACGAGCAGTACTTC

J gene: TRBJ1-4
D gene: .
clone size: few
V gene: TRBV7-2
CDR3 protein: CASSTKAGEKLFF
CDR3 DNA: TGTGCCAGCAGCACAAAGGCCGGCGAAAAACTGTTTTTT

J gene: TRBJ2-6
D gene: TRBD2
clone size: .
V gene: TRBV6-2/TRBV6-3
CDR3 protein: CASSYSRGGSANVLTF
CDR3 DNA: TGTGCCAGCAGTTACTCCCGGGGAGGGTCGGCCAACGTCCTGACTTTC

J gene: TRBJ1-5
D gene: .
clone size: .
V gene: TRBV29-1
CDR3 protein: CSVEDPPGGSVQHF
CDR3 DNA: TGCAGCGTTGAAGACCCTCCCGGAGGGAGCGTCCAGCATTTT

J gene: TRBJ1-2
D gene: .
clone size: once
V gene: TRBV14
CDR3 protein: CASSQDSEGFPNYGYTF
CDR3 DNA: TGTGCCAGCAGCCAAGATAGCGAGGGCTTCCCTAACTATGGCTACACCTTC